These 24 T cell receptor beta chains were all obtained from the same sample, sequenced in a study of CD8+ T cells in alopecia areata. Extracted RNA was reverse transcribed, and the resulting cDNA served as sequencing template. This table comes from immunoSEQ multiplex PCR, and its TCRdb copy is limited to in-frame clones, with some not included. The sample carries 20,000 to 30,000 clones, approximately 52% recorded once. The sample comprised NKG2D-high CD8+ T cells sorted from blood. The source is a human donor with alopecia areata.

The CDR3 nucleotides are TGTGCCAGCAGCCTCCCAACTAGTGGGGAGCAGTACTTC. Translated, it gives CASSLPTSGEQYF. This sequence joins TRBV11-2 and TRBJ2-7; D possibly corresponds to TRBD2 (5 bases). CDR1 is SGHAT and CDR2 is FQNNGV in the germline V gene. The CDR3 extends over 13 amino acids. Trimming took 5 bases from V and 7 from J, leaving 15 bases between them.

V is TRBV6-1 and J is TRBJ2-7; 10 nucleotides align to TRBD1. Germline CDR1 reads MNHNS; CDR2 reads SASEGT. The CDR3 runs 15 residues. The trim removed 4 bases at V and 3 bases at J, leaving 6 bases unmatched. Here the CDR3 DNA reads TGTGCCAGCAGTGGGTACCGGGACAGGGGCTACGAGCAGTACTTC. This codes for CASSGYRDRGYEQYF.

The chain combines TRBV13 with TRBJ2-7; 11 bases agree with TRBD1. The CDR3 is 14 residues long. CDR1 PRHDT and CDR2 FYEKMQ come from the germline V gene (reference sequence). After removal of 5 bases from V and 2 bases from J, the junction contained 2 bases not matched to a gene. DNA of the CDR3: TGTGCCAGCAGCCAGGGACAGGGGGCCTACGAGCAGTACTTC. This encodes CASSQGQGAYEQYF.

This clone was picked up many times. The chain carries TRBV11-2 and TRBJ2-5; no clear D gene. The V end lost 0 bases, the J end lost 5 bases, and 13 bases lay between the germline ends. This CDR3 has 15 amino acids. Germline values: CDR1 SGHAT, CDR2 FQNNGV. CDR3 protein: CASSLEHQRGETQYF. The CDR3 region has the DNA TGTGCCAGCAGCTTAGAGCACCAACGAGGCGAGACCCAGTACTTC.

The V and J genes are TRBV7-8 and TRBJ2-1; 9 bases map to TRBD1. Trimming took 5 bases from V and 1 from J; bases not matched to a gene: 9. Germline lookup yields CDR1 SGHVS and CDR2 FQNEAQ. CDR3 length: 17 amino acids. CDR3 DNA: TGTGCCAGCAGCGCCCCGGGACAGGGACTATCCTACAATGAGCAGTTCTTC. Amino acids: CASSAPGQGLSYNEQFF.

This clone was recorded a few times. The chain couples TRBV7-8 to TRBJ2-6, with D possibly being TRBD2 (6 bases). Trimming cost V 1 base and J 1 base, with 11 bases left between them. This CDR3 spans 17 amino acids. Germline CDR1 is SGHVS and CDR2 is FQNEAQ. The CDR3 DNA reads TGTGCCAGCAGCTTAGAGGCGGGATTTTCTGGGGCCAACGTCCTGACTTTC. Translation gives CASSLEAGFSGANVLTF.

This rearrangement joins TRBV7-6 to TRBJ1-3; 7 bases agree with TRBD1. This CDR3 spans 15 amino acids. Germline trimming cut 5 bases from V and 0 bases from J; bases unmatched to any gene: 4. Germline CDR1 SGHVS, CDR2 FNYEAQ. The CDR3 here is CASSPWDSSGNTIYF. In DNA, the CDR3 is TGTGCCAGCAGCCCCTGGGACAGCTCTGGAAACACCATATATTTT.

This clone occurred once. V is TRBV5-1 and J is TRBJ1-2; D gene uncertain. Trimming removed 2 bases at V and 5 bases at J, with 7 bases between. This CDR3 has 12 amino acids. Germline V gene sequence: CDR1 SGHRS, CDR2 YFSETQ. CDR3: CASSFSGYGYTF. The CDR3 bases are TGCGCCAGCAGCTTCTCGGGGTATGGCTACACCTTC. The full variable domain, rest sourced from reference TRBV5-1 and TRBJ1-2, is KAGVTQTPRYLIKTRGQQVTLSCSPISGHRSVSWYQQTPGQGLQFLFEYFSETQRNKGNFPGRFSGRQFSNSRSEMNVSTLELGDSALYLCASSFSGYGYTFGSGTRLTVV.

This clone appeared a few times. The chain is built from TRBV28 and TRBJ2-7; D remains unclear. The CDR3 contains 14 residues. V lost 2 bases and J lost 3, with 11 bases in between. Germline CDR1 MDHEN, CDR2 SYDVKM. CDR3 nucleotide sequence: TGTGCCAGCAGTTTAGCAGAGGTTCGCTACGAGCAGTACTTC. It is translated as CASSLAEVRYEQYF. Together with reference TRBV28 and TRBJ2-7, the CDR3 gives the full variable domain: DVKVTQSSRYLVKRTGEKVFLECVQDMDHENMFWYRQDPGLGLRLIYFSYDVKMKEKGDIPEGYSVSREKKERFSLILESASTNQTSMYLCASSLAEVRYEQYFGPGTRLTVT.

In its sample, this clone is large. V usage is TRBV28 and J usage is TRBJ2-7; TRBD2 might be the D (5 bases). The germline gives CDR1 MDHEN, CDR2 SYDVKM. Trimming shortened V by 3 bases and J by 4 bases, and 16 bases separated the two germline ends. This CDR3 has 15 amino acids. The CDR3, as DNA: TGTGCCAGCAGTTTCGTAGGACTGACTTTTTACGAGCAGTACTTC. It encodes CASSFVGLTFYEQYF.

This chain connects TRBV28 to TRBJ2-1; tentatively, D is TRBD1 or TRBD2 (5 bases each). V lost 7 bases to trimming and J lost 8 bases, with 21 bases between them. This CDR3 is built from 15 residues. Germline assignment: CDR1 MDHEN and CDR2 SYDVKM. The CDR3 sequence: CASTPRTKRGHEQFF. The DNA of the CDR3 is TGTGCCAGCACCCCGCGGACAAAGAGGGGACATGAGCAGTTCTTC.

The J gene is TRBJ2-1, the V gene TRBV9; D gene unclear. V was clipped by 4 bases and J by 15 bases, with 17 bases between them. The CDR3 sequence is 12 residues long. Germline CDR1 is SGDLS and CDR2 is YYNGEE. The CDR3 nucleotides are TGTGCCAGCAGCCAAGATCGGATTAACGCGTTCTTC. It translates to CASSQDRINAFF.

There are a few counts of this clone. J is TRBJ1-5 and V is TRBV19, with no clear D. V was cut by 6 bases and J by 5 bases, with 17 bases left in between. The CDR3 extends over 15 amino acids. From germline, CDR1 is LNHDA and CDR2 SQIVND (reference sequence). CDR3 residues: CASSSLAGFDQPQHF. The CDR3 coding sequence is TGTGCCAGTAGCAGTCTCGCTGGTTTCGATCAGCCCCAGCATTTT.

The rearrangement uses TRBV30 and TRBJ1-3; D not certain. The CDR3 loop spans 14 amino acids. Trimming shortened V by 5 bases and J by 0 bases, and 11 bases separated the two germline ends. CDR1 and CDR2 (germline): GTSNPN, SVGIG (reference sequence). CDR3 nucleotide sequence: TGTGCCTGGGATATAGGGAGCTCTGGAAACACCATATATTTT. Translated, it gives CAWDIGSSGNTIYF.

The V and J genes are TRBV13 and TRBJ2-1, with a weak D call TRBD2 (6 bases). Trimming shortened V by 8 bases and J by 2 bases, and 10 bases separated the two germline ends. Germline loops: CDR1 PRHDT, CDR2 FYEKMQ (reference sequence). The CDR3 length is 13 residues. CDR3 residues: CASGRSAYNEQFF. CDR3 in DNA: TGTGCCAGCGGGAGGTCGGCCTACAATGAGCAGTTCTTC.

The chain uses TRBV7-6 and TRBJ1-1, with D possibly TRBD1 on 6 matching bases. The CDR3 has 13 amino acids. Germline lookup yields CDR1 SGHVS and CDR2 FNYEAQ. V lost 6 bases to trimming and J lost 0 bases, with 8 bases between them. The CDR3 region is CASRRTVNTEAFF. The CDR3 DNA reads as TGTGCCAGCAGGAGGACAGTGAACACTGAAGCTTTCTTT.

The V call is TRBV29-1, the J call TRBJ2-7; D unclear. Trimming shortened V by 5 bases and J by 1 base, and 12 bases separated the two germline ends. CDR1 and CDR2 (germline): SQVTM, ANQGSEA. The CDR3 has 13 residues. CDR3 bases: TGCAGCGTTTCAGGCCAGACGTCCTACGAGCAGTACTTC. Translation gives CSVSGQTSYEQYF.

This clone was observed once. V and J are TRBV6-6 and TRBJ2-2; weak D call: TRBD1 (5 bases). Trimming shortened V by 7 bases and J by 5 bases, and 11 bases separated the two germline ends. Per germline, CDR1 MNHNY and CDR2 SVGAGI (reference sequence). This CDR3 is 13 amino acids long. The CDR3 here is CASTLQETGELFF. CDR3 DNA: TGTGCCAGCACCCTACAGGAGACCGGGGAGCTGTTTTTT.

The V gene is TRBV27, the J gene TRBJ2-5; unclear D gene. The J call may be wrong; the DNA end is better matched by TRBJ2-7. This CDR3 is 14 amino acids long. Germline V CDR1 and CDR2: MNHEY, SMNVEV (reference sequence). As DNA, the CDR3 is TGTGCCAGCAGTCTGACCTTACGAACCTACGAGCAGTACTTC. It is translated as CASSLTLRTYEQYF.

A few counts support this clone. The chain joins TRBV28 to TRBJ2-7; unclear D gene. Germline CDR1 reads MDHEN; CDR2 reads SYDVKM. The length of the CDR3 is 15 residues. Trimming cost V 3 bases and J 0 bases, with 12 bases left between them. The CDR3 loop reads CASSFTMGYSYEQYF. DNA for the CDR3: TGTGCCAGCAGTTTCACGATGGGGTACTCCTACGAGCAGTACTTC.

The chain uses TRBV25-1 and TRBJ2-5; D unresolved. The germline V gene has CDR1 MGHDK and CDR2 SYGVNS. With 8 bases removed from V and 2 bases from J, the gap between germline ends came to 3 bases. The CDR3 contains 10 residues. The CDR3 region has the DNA TGTGCCAGCGGACAAGAGACCCAGTACTTC. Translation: CASGQETQYF.

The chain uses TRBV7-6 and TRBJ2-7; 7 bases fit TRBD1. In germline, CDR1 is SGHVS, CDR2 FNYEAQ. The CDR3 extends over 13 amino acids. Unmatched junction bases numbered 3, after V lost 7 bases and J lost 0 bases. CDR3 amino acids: CASKGGASYEQYF. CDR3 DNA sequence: TGTGCCAGCAAAGGGGGCGCCTCCTACGAGCAGTACTTC.

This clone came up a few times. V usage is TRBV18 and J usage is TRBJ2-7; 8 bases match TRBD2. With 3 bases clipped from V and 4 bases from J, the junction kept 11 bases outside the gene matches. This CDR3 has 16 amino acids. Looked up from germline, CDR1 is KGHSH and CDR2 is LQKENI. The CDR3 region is CASSPSPSGFLYEQYF. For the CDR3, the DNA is TGTGCCAGCTCACCGTCGCCTAGCGGGTTTCTATACGAGCAGTACTTC.

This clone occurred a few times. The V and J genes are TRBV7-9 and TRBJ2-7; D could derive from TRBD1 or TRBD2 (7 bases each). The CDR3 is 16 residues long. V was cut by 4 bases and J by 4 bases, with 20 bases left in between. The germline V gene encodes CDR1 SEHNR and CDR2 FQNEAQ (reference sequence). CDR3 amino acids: CASSSKWWQGGYEQYF. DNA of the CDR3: TGTGCCAGCAGCTCAAAGTGGTGGCAGGGGGGGTACGAGCAGTACTTC.